This is a list of T cell receptor beta chains from one sample in a study of blood T cell repertoires in COVID-19. The protocol was immunoSEQ multiplex PCR, while the TCRdb copy is restricted to in-frame clones and leaves out a portion. The sample carries over 200,000 clones, nearly 90% recorded once. Sequences were obtained from peripheral blood. The receptor source for this set is a woman aged 18-29 years who had recovered from COVID-19. CDR3s leave out the opening cysteine and the closing phenylalanine or tryptophan. Each record gives: V gene, J gene, CDR3 protein.

V: TRBV20-1
J: TRBJ2-7
CDR3: SASTSMKKSYEQY

V: TRBV9
J: TRBJ1-1
CDR3: ASSEQGADEAF

V: TRBV30
J: TRBJ1-6
CDR3: ACTQQGVSSYNSPLH

V: TRBV5-4
J: TRBJ1-1
CDR3: ASSAPGGNTEAF

V: TRBV6-1
J: TRBJ2-3
CDR3: ASSDRGLVAQY

V: TRBV9
J: TRBJ2-1
CDR3: ASSVEGASGRPGYNEQF

V: TRBV6-5
J: TRBJ2-7
CDR3: ASGSDYGLY

V: TRBV29-1
J: TRBJ2-1
CDR3: SVVPGIAVNEQF

V: TRBV5-1
J: TRBJ2-1
CDR3: ASSLRTGTYNEQF

V: TRBV20-1
J: TRBJ2-5
CDR3: SASDGRGEETQY

V: TRBV10-3
J: TRBJ1-1
CDR3: AISELGQNIVMAF

V: TRBV19
J: TRBJ2-7
CDR3: ASSLRENLRGEQY

V: TRBV7-6
J: TRBJ2-7
CDR3: ASSLGLAGEYEQY

V: TRBV7-2
J: TRBJ2-7
CDR3: ASSLDAGGYEQY

V: TRBV19
J: TRBJ2-1
CDR3: ASSAHRGLTNEQF

V: TRBV4-3
J: TRBJ1-5
CDR3: ASSQGQGGDQPQH

V: TRBV12-5
J: TRBJ2-7
CDR3: ASGFSFEGQY

V: TRBV27
J: TRBJ2-7
CDR3: ASSLRRQPTYEQY

V: TRBV9
J: TRBJ1-2
CDR3: ASSVDSYGYT

V: TRBV19
J: TRBJ1-2
CDR3: ASSMEPHRGGYGYT

V: TRBV9
J: TRBJ2-7
CDR3: ASSPAGSSYEQY

V: TRBV9
J: TRBJ2-1
CDR3: ASSSTTGRDEQF

V: TRBV5-4
J: TRBJ2-2
CDR3: ASSPVNTGELF

V: TRBV15
J: TRBJ1-1
CDR3: ATSIRLTEAF

V: TRBV7-9
J: TRBJ2-7
CDR3: ASSPPGGAEQY

V: TRBV21-1
J: TRBJ1-1
CDR3: ASSKGTGVRMNTEAF

V: TRBV28
J: TRBJ1-3
CDR3: ASSSGGSGNTIY

V: TRBV13
J: TRBJ2-7
CDR3: ASSADPGVYYEQY

V: TRBV19
J: TRBJ2-2
CDR3: ASSRDRAGELF

V: TRBV11-2
J: TRBJ2-1
CDR3: ASSLQRAWKNEQF

V: TRBV7-9
J: TRBJ1-2
CDR3: ASSLHRPADYGYT

V: TRBV6-5
J: TRBJ1-1
CDR3: ASSNRRVNTEAF

V: TRBV13
J: TRBJ2-5
CDR3: ASSTRDRGTQETQY

V: TRBV10-3
J: TRBJ1-6
CDR3: AISEVGGSGSPLH

V: TRBV6-5
J: TRBJ2-7
CDR3: ASSFGGSSYEQY

V: TRBV5-4
J: TRBJ2-2
CDR3: ASSEQDRVAGELF

V: TRBV10-3
J: TRBJ1-2
CDR3: AISASPGSKNYGYT

V: TRBV7-2
J: TRBJ1-1
CDR3: ASSPQQNTEAF

V: TRBV9
J: TRBJ2-2
CDR3: ASSAGTRWSRGWELF

V: TRBV7-2
J: TRBJ1-5
CDR3: ASSFRDNFYSNQPQH

V: TRBV30
J: TRBJ2-5
CDR3: AWNRERETQY

V: TRBV7-2
J: TRBJ1-5
CDR3: ASSLSPGGRGQPQH

V: TRBV6-7
J: TRBJ2-6
CDR3: ATREPISSGANVLT

V: TRBV4-2
J: TRBJ2-1
CDR3: ASSQPLRDYPHNEQF

V: TRBV6-5
J: TRBJ2-3
CDR3: ASSPGTSSTDTQY

V: TRBV10-2
J: TRBJ1-1
CDR3: ASSERTGMNTEAF

V: TRBV4-2
J: TRBJ2-7
CDR3: ASSQVFSGDDEQY